These T cell receptor beta chains were read from a single sample in a study of T cell responses to AZD1222 COVID-19 vaccine. Some clones are missing from TCRdb's copy, which holds only in-frame ones; the method was immunoSEQ multiplex PCR. This repertoire shows roughly 150,000 clones, roughly nine tenths found once; its top ten account for 5.1%. The specimen comprised peripheral blood, sampled on day 0 of AZD1222 vaccination. These receptors all come from an adult in good health. CDR3s include the opening cysteine and the closing phenylalanine or tryptophan. A D gene is named only where the DNA matches it firmly. Clone size is stated in some rows and not others, as once, few, many or a class when expanded.

clone size	V gene	D gene	J gene	CDR3 DNA	CDR3 protein
-	TRBV7-9	-	TRBJ1-2	TGTGCCAGCAGCCAACTGCGGGGAACGGGGCTTTATGGCTACACCTTC	CASSQLRGTGLYGYTF
-	TRBV6-2/TRBV6-3	TRBD2	TRBJ2-1	TGTGCCAGCAGCCGAGTAGCGGGATTTGAGCAGTTCTTC	CASSRVAGFEQFF
-	TRBV4-2	TRBD1	TRBJ1-6	TGTGCCAGCAGCCGGCCGGACAGGGTTAATTCACCCCTCCACTTT	CASSRPDRVNSPLHF
-	TRBV27	-	TRBJ1-1	TGTGCCAGCAGTTTAAACGGAATGAACACTGAAGCTTTCTTT	CASSLNGMNTEAFF
-	TRBV7-2	TRBD1	TRBJ2-5	TGTGCCAGCAGCCCTGGGACAGTAGTACGAGAGACCCAGTACTTC	CASSPGTVVRETQYF
-	TRBV7-2	-	TRBJ1-5	TGTGCCAGCAGCTTGGGACACGGAGATCAGCCCCAGCATTTT	CASSLGHGDQPQHF
-	TRBV4-1	-	TRBJ1-1	TGCGCCAGCGGTCGGGCAGGGGCCTCGGGAGCTTTCTTT	CASGRAGASGAFF
-	TRBV11-3	-	TRBJ1-2	TGTGCCAGCAGCTTAAAGGGGGGTCCCTCTAGCTTC	CASSLKGGPSSF
-	TRBV5-1	-	TRBJ1-5	TGCGCCAGCAGTACGGAGGGTTTAGGCCAGCCCCAGCATTTT	CASSTEGLGQPQHF
-	TRBV28	TRBD1	TRBJ1-6	TGTGCCAGTGATACCGGGACAGGGGGTAATTCACCCCTCCACTTT	CASDTGTGGNSPLHF
-	TRBV18	-	TRBJ2-1	TGTGCCAGCTCACCACCGGGACGAAATCGCAATGAGCAGTTCTTC	CASSPPGRNRNEQFF
-	TRBV6-5	-	TRBJ2-7	TGTGCCAGCAGTCCCCACTACGAGCAGTACTTC	CASSPHYEQYF
few	TRBV11-2	TRBD2	TRBJ2-2	TGTGCCAGCAGTAAGGGACTAGCAGTCACCGGGGAGCTGTTTTTT	CASSKGLAVTGELFF
-	TRBV2	TRBD2	TRBJ2-2	TGTGCCAGCAGACTAGCGGGAGACACCGGGGAGCTGTTTTTT	CASRLAGDTGELFF
-	TRBV9	-	TRBJ2-1	TGTGCCAGCAGCGCACTCGGAGGGCGGGGCTCCTACAATGAGCAGTTCTTC	CASSALGGRGSYNEQFF
-	TRBV18	TRBD1	TRBJ2-6	TGTGCCAGCTCAGCCGGGACAGGGGGATATGGGGCCAACGTCCTGACTTTC	CASSAGTGGYGANVLTF
-	TRBV7-2	-	TRBJ1-5	TGTGCCAGCAGCTTAGTCGGGCAGTATCAGCCCCAGCATTTT	CASSLVGQYQPQHF
-	TRBV28	-	TRBJ1-2	TGTGCCAGCTCAGGGCGCTATGGCTACACCTTC	CASSGRYGYTF
-	TRBV15	-	TRBJ2-5	TGTGCCACCAGCTCGGAGAGGAGGGCGGGCGGAGAGACCCAGTACTTC	CATSSERRAGGETQYF
few	TRBV19	TRBD1	TRBJ1-1	TGTGCCAGTAAGGCACAGGGGGCCACTGAAGCTTTCTTT	CASKAQGATEAFF
-	TRBV4-3	TRBD1	TRBJ2-2	TGCGCCAGCAGGCCCGGGACAGCGAACACCGGGGAGCTGTTTTTT	CASRPGTANTGELFF
-	TRBV27	TRBD1	TRBJ1-5	TGTGCCAGCAGTCCGACAGGGCAGCCCCAGCATTTT	CASSPTGQPQHF
-	TRBV7-9	TRBD2	TRBJ2-2	TGTGCCAGCAGCTTAGGCGGGAGTCGCACCGGGGAGCTGTTTTTT	CASSLGGSRTGELFF
-	TRBV2	-	TRBJ2-7	TGTGCCAGCAGTGAGCTTACAGGGATCCCCTACTTC	CASSELTGIPYF
few	TRBV28	-	TRBJ2-7	TGTGCCAGCAGTTTGGGGGAAGGGTTTGGGTCAAGCTCCTACGAGCAGTACTTC	CASSLGEGFGSSSYEQYF
-	TRBV19	TRBD1	TRBJ1-5	TGTGCCAGTAGTACCAGGGGGGAAGGCAATCAGCCCCAGCATTTT	CASSTRGEGNQPQHF
-	TRBV30	-	TRBJ2-7	TGTGCCTGGAGTGTATACCACGAGCAGTACTTC	CAWSVYHEQYF
-	TRBV4-1	-	TRBJ2-5	TGCGCCAGCAGCCAAGACGACAGGAACCAAGAGACCCAGTACTTC	CASSQDDRNQETQYF
-	TRBV11-2	-	TRBJ1-5	TGTGCCAGCAGCTTAACGTCTGTCCGGACTACGCATCAGCCCCAGCATTTT	CASSLTSVRTTHQPQHF
-	TRBV4-2	-	TRBJ2-4	TGTGCCAGCAGCCAAGACCAGGAGCGCATTCAGTACTTC	CASSQDQERIQYF
-	TRBV11-2	-	TRBJ1-6	TGTGCCAGCAGTTCGAGGCGGGACACGAGCTCCTATAATTCACCCCTCCACTTT	CASSSRRDTSSYNSPLHF
-	TRBV6-5	TRBD1	TRBJ2-7	TGTGCCAGCAGTCGGGACAGGGCAATAACCTACGAGCAGTACTTC	CASSRDRAITYEQYF
-	TRBV11-1	TRBD1	TRBJ1-2	TGTGCCAGCAGCTTAGGACAGGGGGCAAGCGGCTACACCTTC	CASSLGQGASGYTF
-	TRBV30	TRBD1	TRBJ1-2	TGTGCCTGGAGTGTACGGGACAGGGGTATCTATGGCTACACCTTC	CAWSVRDRGIYGYTF
-	TRBV4-2	-	TRBJ2-3	TGTGCCAGCAGCCAAGATCTGCGGGGGCGCACAGATACGCAGTATTTT	CASSQDLRGRTDTQYF
-	TRBV9	-	TRBJ2-3	TGTGCCAGCAGCGCCCTAGGTTCCAGCACAGATACGCAGTATTTT	CASSALGSSTDTQYF
-	TRBV7-3	TRBD1	TRBJ1-2	TGTGCCAGCAGCCAGGGGGCCTTCGGCGGCTACACCTTC	CASSQGAFGGYTF
-	TRBV19	-	TRBJ1-5	TGTGCCAGCTTGCCGACCGGATTGAGCAATCAGCCCCAGCATTTT	CASLPTGLSNQPQHF
-	TRBV28	-	TRBJ1-2	TGTGCCAGCAGTCCCTACAACTATGGCTACACCTTC	CASSPYNYGYTF
once	TRBV7-3	-	TRBJ2-4	TGTGCCAGCAGCCTCTGGACCCCGCGGGGCAAAAACATTCAGTACTTC	CASSLWTPRGKNIQYF
-	TRBV28	TRBD1	TRBJ2-1	TGTGCCAGCACAACAGGGGGCGGTTCCGTTTTCTTC	CASTTGGGSVFF
-	TRBV4-2	TRBD2	TRBJ2-7	TGTGCCAGCAGCCAAGATGCGGGAGGGACTCCTACGGAGCAGTACTTC	CASSQDAGGTPTEQYF
-	TRBV10-3	-	TRBJ1-1	TGTGCCATCAGGCCCCAGGGACGTAGGAACACTGAAGCTTTCTTT	CAIRPQGRRNTEAFF
few	TRBV6-4	TRBD2	TRBJ2-3	TGTGCCAGCAGCCTCACTAGCGGGAGCACAGATACGCAGTATTTT	CASSLTSGSTDTQYF
-	TRBV7-2	-	TRBJ1-5	TGTGCCAGCAGCTTACGAGGGGTCCAGCCCCAGCATTTT	CASSLRGVQPQHF
-	TRBV24-1	-	TRBJ1-5	TGTGCCACCAGTGATTCCCCGGGCAGGGGTAGCAATCAGCCCCAGCATTTT	CATSDSPGRGSNQPQHF
once	TRBV21-1	-	TRBJ2-1	TGTGCCAGCCACAAGGGGCAGCGGGAGAAAGGTGAGCAGTTCTTC	CASHKGQREKGEQFF
once	TRBV6-5	TRBD1	TRBJ1-1	TGTGCCAGCAGTTACTCGGGACAGGGGGCTTACACTGAAGCTTTCTTT	CASSYSGQGAYTEAFF
-	TRBV5-1	TRBD2	TRBJ2-7	TGCGCCAGCAGCTTGGGGGGAGGGACTCCGAACTCCTACGAGCAGTACTTC	CASSLGGGTPNSYEQYF
-	TRBV24-1	TRBD2	TRBJ2-7	TGTGCCACCAGTGATTGGCTAGCGGGAGACGAGCAGTACTTC	CATSDWLAGDEQYF
-	TRBV11-2	-	TRBJ1-6	TGTGCCAGCAGCCCGGGACGCAATAATTCACCCCTCCACTTT	CASSPGRNNSPLHF
-	TRBV9	-	TRBJ1-1	TGTGCCAGCTCAAGGACCGGGGCAGGCACTGAAGCTTTCTTT	CASSRTGAGTEAFF
-	TRBV27	-	TRBJ2-2	TGTGCCAGCAGTGCCAAGACTGCTTTCTCCGGGGAGCTGTTTTTT	CASSAKTAFSGELFF
-	TRBV28	-	TRBJ2-1	TGTGCCAGCAGTTTACCCACAACCTCAGGGAATGAGCAGTTCTTC	CASSLPTTSGNEQFF